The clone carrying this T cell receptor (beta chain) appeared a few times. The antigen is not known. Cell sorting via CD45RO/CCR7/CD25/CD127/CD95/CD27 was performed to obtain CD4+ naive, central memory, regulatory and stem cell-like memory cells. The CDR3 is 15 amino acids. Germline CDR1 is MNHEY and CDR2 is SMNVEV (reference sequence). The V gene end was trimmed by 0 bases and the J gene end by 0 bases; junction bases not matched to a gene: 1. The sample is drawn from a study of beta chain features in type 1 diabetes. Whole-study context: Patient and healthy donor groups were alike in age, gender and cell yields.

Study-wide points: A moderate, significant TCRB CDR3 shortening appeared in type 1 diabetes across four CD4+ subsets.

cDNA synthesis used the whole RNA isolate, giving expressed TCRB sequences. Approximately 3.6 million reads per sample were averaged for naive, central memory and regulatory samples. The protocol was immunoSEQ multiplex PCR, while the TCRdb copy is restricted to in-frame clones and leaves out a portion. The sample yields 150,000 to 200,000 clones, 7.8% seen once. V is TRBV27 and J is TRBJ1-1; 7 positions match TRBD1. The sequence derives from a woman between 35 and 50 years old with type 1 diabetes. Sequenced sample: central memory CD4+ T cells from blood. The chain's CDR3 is CASSLSGTVNTEAFF. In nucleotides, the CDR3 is TGTGCCAGCAGTTTATCGGGGACAGTGAACACTGAAGCTTTCTTT.